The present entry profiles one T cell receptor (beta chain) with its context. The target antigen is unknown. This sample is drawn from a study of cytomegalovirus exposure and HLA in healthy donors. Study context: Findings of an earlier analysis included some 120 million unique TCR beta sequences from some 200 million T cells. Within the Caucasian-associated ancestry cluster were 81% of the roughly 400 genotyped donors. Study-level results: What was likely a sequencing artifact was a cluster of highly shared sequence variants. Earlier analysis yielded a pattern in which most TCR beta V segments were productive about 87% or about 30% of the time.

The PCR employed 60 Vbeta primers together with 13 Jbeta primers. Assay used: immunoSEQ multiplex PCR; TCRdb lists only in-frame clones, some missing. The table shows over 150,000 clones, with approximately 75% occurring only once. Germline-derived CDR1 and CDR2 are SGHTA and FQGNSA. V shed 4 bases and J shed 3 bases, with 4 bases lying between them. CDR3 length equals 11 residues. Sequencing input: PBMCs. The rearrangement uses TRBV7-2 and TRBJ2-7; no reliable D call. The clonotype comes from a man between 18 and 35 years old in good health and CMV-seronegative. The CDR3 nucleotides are TGTGCCAGCAGCTCCTACTACGAGCAGTACTTC. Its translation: CASSSYYEQYF. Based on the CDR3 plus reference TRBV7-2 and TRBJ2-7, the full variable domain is GAGVSQSPSNKVTEKGKDVELRCDPISGHTALYWYRQSLGQGLEFLIYFQGNSAPDKSGLPSDRFSAERTGGSVSTLTIQRTQQEDSAVYLCASSSYYEQYFGPGTRLTVT.